The 23 T cell receptor beta chains below were found in one sample sequenced in a study of T-cell memory formation after mild COVID-19. From the 5' RACE reads, TCRdb called clonotypes with MiXCR, one entry per CDR3 protein. Among hundreds of thousands of distinct CDR3 sequences listed, roughly a fifth were seen once. The material sequenced was PBMCs or a T cell subset sorted from them (not recorded which). Receptors originate from an adult woman who had mild COVID-19 (a few samples of this study predate the infection). Cell type and time point are not known.

This clonotype has just a few counts. The chain recombines TRBV7-2 with TRBJ1-4; no firm D call. V lost 5 bases and J lost 6, with 10 bases in between. This CDR3 has 13 amino acids. CDR1 and CDR2 (germline): SGHTA, FQGNSA. CDR3: CASSTNTYEKLFF. The DNA for the CDR3 is TGTGCCAGCAGCACCAACACGTATGAAAAACTGTTTTTT.

The rearrangement links TRBV12-3 or TRBV12-4 to TRBJ1-5; no reliable D call. Trimming pared 8 bases from V and 7 bases from J, leaving 15 bases between. The CDR3 contains 13 residues. Here the CDR3 DNA reads TGTGCCAGCCTCCCCACCGGTGGGCAGCCCCAGCATTTT. It codes for CASLPTGGQPQHF.

This clonotype came up a few times. This sequence joins TRBV30 and TRBJ1-6, with D possibly matching TRBD1 (5 bases). The ends were cut back, 4 bases at V and 10 bases at J, with 11 bases in the middle. CDR3 size: 12 residues. Looked up from germline, CDR1 is GTSNPN and CDR2 is SVGIG (reference sequence). The CDR3 bases are TGTGCCTGGACAGGGCCCGGGTCACCCCTCCACTTT. This gives the protein CAWTGPGSPLHF.

The CDR3, as DNA: TGTGCCAGCAGCTTAGAAGGTTGGGGCTACAATGAGCAGTTCTTC. As protein: CASSLEGWGYNEQFF. This chain connects TRBV7-9 to TRBJ2-1; D is unclear. V was clipped by 1 base and J by 3 bases, with 10 bases between them. In germline, CDR1 is SEHNR, CDR2 FQNEAQ (reference sequence). The CDR3 contains 15 residues. The variable domain in full, completed from reference TRBV7-9 and TRBJ2-1, reads DTGVSQNPRHKITKRGQNVTFRCDPISEHNRLYWYRQTLGQGPEFLTYFQNEAQLEKSRLLSDRFSAERPKGSFSTLEIQRTEQGDSAMYLCASSLEGWGYNEQFFGPGTRLTVL.

CDR3 protein: CATSRERAYEQYF. The CDR3 DNA reads TGTGCCACCAGCAGAGAACGGGCCTACGAGCAGTACTTC. The chain employs TRBV15 and TRBJ2-7; D is undetermined. Per germline, CDR1 LNHNV and CDR2 YYDKDF (reference sequence). The CDR3 has 13 residues. The ends were cut back, 0 bases at V and 2 bases at J, with 5 bases in the middle.

This chain links TRBV6-2 or TRBV6-3 with TRBJ2-5; no firm D call. Germline-derived CDR1 and CDR2 are MNHEY and SVGEGT. V shed 4 bases and J shed 5 bases, with 5 bases lying between them. The CDR3 runs 11 residues. The CDR3 region has the DNA TGTGCCAGCAGTTGGCACGAGACCCAGTACTTC. Encoded protein: CASSWHETQYF.

This clonotype was recorded a few times. The chain has TRBV29-1 and TRBJ2-1; 7 positions agree with TRBD1. The V segment lost 4 bases and the J segment 3 bases; nucleotides outside the gene matches: 6. Germline V lookup: CDR1 SQVTM, CDR2 ANQGSEA. The CDR3 totals 14 residues. CDR3 region: CSVGSGQIYNEQFF. In DNA, the CDR3 is TGCAGCGTTGGCTCGGGACAGATCTACAATGAGCAGTTCTTC.

This clonotype showed up just a few times. This chain connects TRBV19 to TRBJ1-5, with D tentatively TRBD1 (5 bases). Per the germline V gene, CDR1 is LNHDA and CDR2 is SQIVND (reference sequence). This CDR3 has 15 amino acids. Trimming stripped 3 bases from V and 7 bases from J, with 16 bases between. The CDR3 DNA reads TGTGCCAGTAGTATCGTATTACCAGGGAAGCAGCCCCAGCATTTT. This codes for CASSIVLPGKQPQHF.

This clonotype was picked up a small number of times. The chain recombines TRBV3-1 with TRBJ1-5, with TRBD1 identical over 9 bases. Germline CDR1 reads LGHDT; CDR2 reads YNNKEL (reference sequence). The CDR3 has 15 residues. With 4 bases clipped from V and 5 bases from J, the junction kept 6 bases outside the gene matches. Here the CDR3 reads CASSPGQGTDQPQHF. CDR3 DNA: TGTGCCAGCAGCCCGGGACAGGGTACGGATCAGCCCCAGCATTTT.

In this sample, this clonotype turned up a few times. The chain has TRBV7-6 and TRBJ2-7; 8 positions agree with TRBD1. The CDR3 is 18 residues long. The junction had 17 bases not matched to a gene; V was cut back by 2 bases and J by 5 bases. Looked up from germline, CDR1 is SGHVS and CDR2 is FNYEAQ. The CDR3, as DNA: TGTGCCAGCAGCTTACGCCCCGAGGACAGGGCATTATACCACGAGCAGTACTTC. Amino acids: CASSLRPEDRALYHEQYF.

This clonotype was seen only a few times. The chain couples TRBV24-1 to TRBJ2-3; 10 nucleotides align to TRBD1. J gave up 2 bases and V 6 bases, and 4 bases lay outside the gene matches. Germline CDR1 KGHDR, CDR2 SFDVKD. The CDR3 consists of 15 residues. CDR3 protein: CATSWTGGTTDTQYF. In DNA, the CDR3 is TGTGCCACCAGTTGGACAGGGGGAACCACAGATACGCAGTATTTT.

The V and J genes are TRBV6-2 or TRBV6-3 and TRBJ1-2; 8 bases are shared with TRBD1. The trim removed 0 bases at V and 4 bases at J, leaving 4 bases unmatched. This CDR3 is built from 15 residues. In germline, CDR1 is MNHEY, CDR2 SVGEGT. CDR3 DNA: TGTGCCAGCAGTTACTCCACGGGACAGGTCTATGGCTACACCTTC. Protein product: CASSYSTGQVYGYTF.

The chain carries TRBV5-1 and TRBJ2-3; 10 bases agree with TRBD1. Germline values: CDR1 SGHRS, CDR2 YFSETQ. V was clipped by 3 bases and J by 3 bases; unmatched bases: 4. CDR3 length equals 15 residues. This CDR3 reads CASSSGQGETDTQYF. The CDR3 nucleotides read TGCGCCAGCAGCTCCGGACAGGGGGAGACAGATACGCAGTATTTT.

The chain has TRBV14 and TRBJ2-3; D is unclear. Trimming pared 4 bases from V and 4 bases from J, leaving 12 bases between. This CDR3 is built from 14 residues. Germline V gene lookup returns CDR1 SGHDN and CDR2 FVKESK. In DNA, the CDR3 is TGTGCCAGCAGCCCCCCGTCGATAGCAGATACGCAGTATTTT. Translated, it gives CASSPPSIADTQYF.

This clonotype has more than one count but fewer than ten. The chain employs TRBV12-3 or TRBV12-4 and TRBJ2-1, with TRBD2 identical over 9 bases. The CDR3 length is 15 residues. Unmatched junction bases numbered 6, after V lost 8 bases and J lost 1 base. CDR3 DNA sequence: TGTGCCAGCCATTTAGCGGGAGCTTCCTACAATGAGCAGTTCTTC. Protein sequence: CASHLAGASYNEQFF.

This clonotype was recorded a few times. This chain links TRBV11-2 with TRBJ2-7; TRBD1 matches at 8 bases. The CDR3 consists of 16 residues. Unmatched junction bases numbered 12, after V lost 5 bases and J lost 3 bases. Germline CDR1 and CDR2: SGHAT and FQNNGV. CDR3: CASSPLRWDRNYEQYF. In DNA, the CDR3 is TGTGCCAGCAGCCCCTTAAGGTGGGACAGGAACTACGAGCAGTACTTC.

There are a few counts of this clonotype. This rearrangement joins TRBV4-3 to TRBJ2-5, with D maybe TRBD1 (6 bases). Germline assignment: CDR1 LGHNA and CDR2 YSLEER. There are 16 residues in the CDR3. Trimming took 2 bases from V and 2 from J, leaving 15 bases between them. CDR3 sequence (DNA): TGCGCCAGCAGCCAACGAGGGGGTACGCGTCAAGAGACCCAGTACTTC. It specifies CASSQRGGTRQETQYF.

This clonotype was detected ten times or more. This chain uses TRBV12-3 or TRBV12-4 with TRBJ1-5; 7 bases line up with TRBD1. With 5 bases clipped from V and 4 bases from J, the junction kept 5 bases outside the gene matches. The CDR3 runs to 14 residues. CDR3 sequence reads: CASSQGQQNQPQHF. CDR3 coding DNA: TGTGCCAGCAGTCAGGGACAGCAAAATCAGCCCCAGCATTTT.

This clonotype has more than one count but fewer than ten. The chain links TRBV7-9 to TRBJ2-1; 11 nucleotides align to TRBD2. CDR3 length equals 18 residues. Unmatched junction bases numbered 17, after V lost 7 bases and J lost 6 bases. Germline V CDR1 and CDR2: SEHNR, FQNEAQ (reference sequence). The CDR3 reads CASTPQRSSGRIPNEQFF. The CDR3 bases are TGTGCCAGCACCCCCCAGAGGTCTAGCGGGAGGATTCCCAATGAGCAGTTCTTC.

The chain links TRBV6-5 to TRBJ1-1; tentative D call: TRBD1 (6 bases). This CDR3 comprises 13 residues. The V gene lost 11 bases and the J gene lost 3 bases, with 16 bases spanning the gap. The germline gives CDR1 MNHEY, CDR2 SVGAGI. The CDR3: CAAQGYAYTEAFF. The CDR3 DNA follows: TGTGCCGCCCAGGGGTATGCGTACACTGAAGCTTTCTTT.

This clonotype was detected ten times or more. The chain employs TRBV7-2 and TRBJ1-5; possibly TRBD1 for D (6 bases). Germline CDR1 is SGHTA and CDR2 is FQGNSA. The CDR3 covers 14 residues. Trimming stripped 1 base from V and 3 bases from J, with 7 bases between. Here the CDR3 reads CASSLGQVNQPQHF. The CDR3 DNA reads TGTGCCAGCAGCTTAGGACAGGTCAATCAGCCCCAGCATTTT.

This clonotype was detected ten times or more. This rearrangement joins TRBV7-9 to TRBJ2-7, with 8 bases identical to TRBD2. CDR3 length: 13 residues. Trimming cost V 5 bases and J 2 bases; bases outside gene matches: 2. Germline V gene sequence: CDR1 SEHNR, CDR2 FQNEAQ (reference sequence). CDR3: CASSPGGPYEQYF. The DNA for the CDR3 is TGTGCCAGCAGCCCGGGGGGGCCCTACGAGCAGTACTTC.

V is TRBV10-3 and J is TRBJ2-7; D is unresolved. V dropped 10 bases and J dropped 0 bases, with 13 bases sitting between them. Germline V CDR1 and CDR2: ENHRY, SYGVKD. CDR3 length equals 13 residues. CDR3 sequence (DNA): TGTGCCACCTCTTTTGGGGTCTCCTACGAGCAGTACTTC. Translating it yields CATSFGVSYEQYF.